Here is one T cell receptor (beta chain) with its context. As yet, its antigen is unknown. Construction of the TCRbeta library involved unique molecular identifiers. TCRdb re-derived calls from the PCR reads in MiXCR, one entry per CDR3 protein. The top ten clones hold 11% to 15% of a sample with 580,000 or so distinct CDR3 sequences, 20% to 25% of them seen once. These data are taken from a study of T-cell reconstitution after alpha-beta-depleted transplantation in children. Study results and limitations: A year had passed since transplant, and T-cell counts and diversity by then came mostly from newly produced T cells. The study reportedly traced alpha-beta T cells about two months after transplant to several hundred expanded graft clones. In some patients, recipient T cells and intrathymic progenitors surviving conditioning explained high day-60 diversity.

Unmatched junction bases numbered 13, after V lost 4 bases and J lost 3 bases. The germline V gene has CDR1 SGDLS and CDR2 YYNGEE. The CDR3 loop spans 20 amino acids. This sequence joins TRBV9 and TRBJ2-1; 16 bases fit TRBD2. Sequencing used PBMCs, mostly from graft donor cells, obtained 360 days after TCRalphabeta/CD19-depleted stem cell transplant. This receptor was obtained from a boy under two years old who had a stem cell transplant for acute myeloid leukemia, so the T cells may come from the graft donor. CDR3 DNA: TGTGCCAGCAGCACTGCGGGGACTAGCGGGGGGGTCCTGGGCTACAATGAGCAGTTCTTC. The encoded protein is CASSTAGTSGGVLGYNEQFF.